This is a list of T cell receptor beta chains from one sample in a study of cytomegalovirus exposure and HLA in healthy donors. Profiled with immunoSEQ multiplex PCR; TCRdb holds only in-frame clones, not every one. The sample has 130,000 or so clones, around four fifths seen once. Sequencing was performed on PBMCs. Every receptor here comes from a middle-aged woman in good health and CMV-seronegative. CDR3s include the opening cysteine and the closing phenylalanine or tryptophan. The order of the fields is D gene, V gene, J gene, clone size, CDR3 protein, CDR3 DNA. The D gene is left open where the match is weak. Size is omitted from some rows. Given values are once, few, many or a class for expanded clones.

>NA|TRBV4-3|TRBJ2-1|NA
CASSRGGGHNEQFF
TGCGCCAGCAGCCGAGGAGGGGGCCACAATGAGCAGTTCTTC
>TRBD1|TRBV19|TRBJ1-2|NA
CATRTGVSYGYTF
TGTGCCACTCGGACAGGGGTTTCCTATGGCTACACCTTC
>NA|TRBV19|TRBJ1-5|NA
CASSILESNQPQHF
NA
>NA|TRBV11-2|TRBJ1-3|NA
CASTGDTYFSGNTIYF
TGTGCCAGCACCGGCGACACCTACTTCTCTGGAAACACCATATATTTT
>NA|TRBV7-9|TRBJ2-5|NA
CASSVSVGRETQYF
TGTGCCAGCAGCGTCTCAGTGGGGCGAGAGACCCAGTACTTC
>NA|TRBV5-1|TRBJ2-7|NA
CASSLLGAKDEQYF
TGCGCCAGCAGCTTGTTGGGGGCGAAAGACGAGCAGTACTTC
>TRBD2|TRBV9|TRBJ2-2|once
CASSVERERPAGELFF
TGTGCCAGCAGCGTAGAGCGGGAGCGCCCGGCCGGGGAGCTGTTTTTT
>TRBD2|TRBV5-1|TRBJ2-7|once
CASSMDRRRLAVSYEQYF
TGCGCCAGCAGCATGGACAGGAGAAGACTAGCGGTGTCCTACGAGCAGTACTTC
>TRBD1|TRBV13|TRBJ2-1|once
CASSSHLTGGFFNEQFF
TGTGCCAGCAGCTCACACCTGACAGGGGGATTTTTTAATGAGCAGTTCTTC
>NA|TRBV28|TRBJ1-3|NA
CASSLLGGGNTIYF
TGTGCCAGCAGTTTATTGGGGGGTGGAAACACCATATATTTT
>NA|TRBV5-1|TRBJ2-5|NA
CASSRQVQETQYF
TGCGCCAGCAGTCGACAGGTACAAGAGACCCAGTACTTC
>NA|TRBV4-2|TRBJ2-7|NA
CASSPTGLVYEQYF
TGTGCCAGCAGCCCCACAGGGTTGGTTTACGAGCAGTACTTC
>NA|TRBV14|TRBJ2-1|once
CASSQRVYNEQFF
TGTGCCAGCAGCCAAAGAGTCTACAATGAGCAGTTCTTC
>TRBD1|TRBV7-2|TRBJ1-3|NA
CASSATRGLGNTIYF
TGTGCCAGCAGCGCCACCAGGGGGCTGGGAAACACCATATATTTT
>NA|TRBV5-1|TRBJ2-5|NA
CASSLARIAEETQYF
TGCGCCAGCAGCTTGGCCCGAATAGCGGAAGAGACCCAGTACTTC
>TRBD2|TRBV2|TRBJ2-3|NA
CASTGLVLADTQYF
TGTGCCAGCACCGGACTAGTCCTTGCAGATACGCAGTATTTT
>NA|TRBV5-1|TRBJ2-3|NA
CASSLTSVTDTQYF
TGCGCCAGCAGCTTGACTAGTGTTACAGATACGCAGTATTTT
>NA|TRBV29-1|TRBJ2-7|NA
CSVEEGVGGSSYEQYF
TGCAGCGTTGAAGAAGGAGTCGGGGGTAGCTCCTACGAGCAGTACTTC
>NA|TRBV10-1|TRBJ2-3|NA
CASSRVGTDTQYF
TGCGCCAGCAGTAGAGTCGGCACAGATACGCAGTATTTT
>TRBD2|TRBV7-6|TRBJ2-1|NA
CASSLEASGRANEQFF
TGTGCCAGCAGCTTAGAGGCTAGCGGGAGGGCCAATGAGCAGTTCTTC
>NA|TRBV9|TRBJ2-1|NA
CASSPGYRQFF
TGTGCCAGCAGCCCGGGGTACCGGCAGTTCTTC
>NA|TRBV5-1|TRBJ2-5|NA
CASSISGEQETQYF
TGCGCCAGCAGCATCAGTGGAGAGCAAGAGACCCAGTACTTC
>TRBD1|TRBV28|TRBJ1-3|NA
CASSSTGVGGNTIYF
TGTGCCAGCAGTTCGACAGGGGTGGGTGGAAACACCATATATTTT
>TRBD2|TRBV11-2|TRBJ2-2|few
CASSLTLTSGNTGELFF
TGTGCCAGCAGCCTAACACTTACTAGCGGAAACACCGGGGAGCTGTTTTTT
>TRBD1|TRBV6-6|TRBJ1-2|NA
CASSDPGGYGYTF
TGTGCCAGCAGTGACCCAGGGGGCTATGGCTACACCTTC
>NA|TRBV30|TRBJ1-3|NA
CAWSLERVGNTIYF
TGTGCCTGGAGTTTGGAGAGGGTCGGAAACACCATATATTTT
>NA|TRBV19|TRBJ1-1|NA
CASSIVQGYTEAFF
TGTGCCAGTAGTATAGTACAGGGTTACACTGAAGCTTTCTTT
>NA|TRBV9|TRBJ1-3|NA
CASSAAGSAGNTIYF
TGTGCCAGCAGCGCCGCCGGGAGCGCTGGAAACACCATATATTTT
>NA|TRBV4-3|TRBJ2-1|NA
CASSQASTGNEQFF
TGCGCCAGCAGCCAAGCTTCTACGGGGAATGAGCAGTTCTTC
>NA|TRBV12-5|TRBJ2-7|few
CASGNLGHGRSYEQYF
TGTGCTAGTGGAAACCTGGGACACGGCAGATCTTACGAGCAGTACTTC
>TRBD2|TRBV29-1|TRBJ2-1|NA
CSVYIPGLAGGEQFF
TGCAGCGTATACATACCGGGACTAGCGGGCGGGGAGCAGTTCTTC
>NA|TRBV6-5|TRBJ1-1|NA
CATTPGNTEAFF
TGTGCCACAACCCCAGGGAACACTGAAGCTTTCTTT
>NA|TRBV7-9|TRBJ2-3|few
CASSLPEGGTDTQYF
TGTGCCAGCAGCTTACCCGAGGGCGGCACAGATACGCAGTATTTT
>TRBD2|TRBV15|TRBJ2-5|few
CATSLRGSPKTQYF
TGTGCCACCAGCCTGCGCGGGAGTCCAAAGACCCAGTACTTC
>TRBD1|TRBV5-1|TRBJ1-2|NA
CASSLNRDSYGYTF
TGCGCCAGCAGCTTGAACCGGGACAGCTATGGCTACACCTTC
>NA|TRBV5-4|TRBJ2-2|NA
CASSLIITGHGRTGELFF
TGTGCCAGCAGCTTAATTATAACAGGGCATGGGCGCACCGGGGAGCTGTTTTTT
>TRBD1|TRBV6-5|TRBJ2-5|NA
CASSRQGARETQYF
TGTGCCAGCAGCCGACAGGGAGCGCGGGAGACCCAGTACTTC
>NA|TRBV11-1|TRBJ2-1|few
CASSPSVVIGHNEQFF
TGTGCCAGCAGCCCCAGCGTGGTAATCGGCCACAATGAGCAGTTCTTC
>TRBD2|TRBV27|TRBJ2-7|once
CASSASGNYEQYF
TGTGCCAGCAGTGCTAGCGGGAACTACGAGCAGTACTTC
>NA|TRBV5-4|TRBJ2-6|NA
CASSLGGLARSSGANVLTF
TGTGCCAGCAGCTTGGGCGGGCTAGCAAGAAGCTCTGGGGCCAACGTCCTGACTTTC
>TRBD1|TRBV5-1|TRBJ1-4|NA
CASSLTGDEKLFF
TGCGCCAGCAGCTTGACAGGGGATGAAAAACTGTTTTTT
>NA|TRBV25-1|TRBJ1-2|NA
CASSAGTPNYGYTF
TGTGCCAGCAGTGCCGGGACACCGAACTATGGCTACACCTTC
>NA|TRBV19|TRBJ1-3|NA
CASSSSGTITPGNTIYF
TGTGCCAGTAGTTCCTCCGGGACAATCACACCTGGAAACACCATATATTTT
>NA|TRBV13|TRBJ1-3|NA
CASNHGGNTIYF
TGTGCCAGCAACCATGGGGGGAACACCATATATTTT
>TRBD1|TRBV13|TRBJ2-7|NA
CASSLSGTGDYEQYF
TGTGCCAGCAGCCTGTCCGGGACAGGGGACTACGAGCAGTACTTC
>NA|TRBV18|TRBJ2-5|NA
CASSRTQETQYF
TGTGCCAGCTCAAGAACTCAAGAGACCCAGTACTTC
>NA|TRBV2|TRBJ2-3|few
CASRSLGIQWDTQYF
TGTGCCAGCAGATCCCTAGGTATCCAGTGGGATACGCAGTATTTT
>NA|TRBV11-2|TRBJ1-4|few
CASSFNGDLRGEKLFF
TGTGCCAGCAGCTTTAATGGTGATCTCAGAGGTGAAAAACTGTTTTTT
>NA|TRBV7-2|TRBJ2-3|NA
CASSLAGIKDTQYF
TGTGCCAGCAGCTTAGCCGGTATTAAAGATACGCAGTATTTT
>TRBD2|TRBV4-3|TRBJ2-6|NA
CASSPAVASGGSGANVLTF
TGCGCCAGCAGCCCTGCGGTGGCTAGCGGGGGTTCTGGGGCCAACGTCCTGACTTTC
>NA|TRBV18|TRBJ1-5|once
CASSPPGNQPQHF
TGTGCCAGCTCACCCCCGGGGAATCAGCCCCAGCATTTT
>TRBD2|TRBV6-1|TRBJ2-7|NA
CASSPPTSGSYEQYF
TGTGCCAGCAGTCCTCCGACTAGCGGGAGCTACGAGCAGTACTTC
>TRBD2|TRBV7-3|TRBJ2-3|NA
CASSAGGSGYDTQYF
TGTGCCAGCAGCGCTGGCGGGAGTGGTTATGATACGCAGTATTTT
>TRBD1|TRBV10-3|TRBJ1-2|once
CAISVGQAIDGYTF
TGTGCCATCAGTGTAGGACAGGCCATAGATGGCTACACCTTC